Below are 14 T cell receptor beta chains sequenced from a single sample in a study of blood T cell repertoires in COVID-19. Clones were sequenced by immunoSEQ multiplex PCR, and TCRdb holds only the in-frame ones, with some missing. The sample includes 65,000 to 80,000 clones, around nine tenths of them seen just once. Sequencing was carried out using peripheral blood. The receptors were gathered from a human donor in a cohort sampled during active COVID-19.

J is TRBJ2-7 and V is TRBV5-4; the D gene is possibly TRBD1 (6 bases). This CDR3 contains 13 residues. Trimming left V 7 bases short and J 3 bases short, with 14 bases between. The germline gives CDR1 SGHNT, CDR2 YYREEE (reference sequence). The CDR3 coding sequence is TGTGCCAGCGAATACTTAGGGGGCTACGAGCAGTACTTC. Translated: CASEYLGGYEQYF.

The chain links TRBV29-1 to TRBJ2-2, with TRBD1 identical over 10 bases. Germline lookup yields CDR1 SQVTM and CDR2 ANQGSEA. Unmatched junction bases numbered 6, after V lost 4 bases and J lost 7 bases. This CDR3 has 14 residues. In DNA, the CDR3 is TGCAGCGTTGGAAGGGACAGGGGTAACGGGGAGCTGTTTTTT. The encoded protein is CSVGRDRGNGELFF.

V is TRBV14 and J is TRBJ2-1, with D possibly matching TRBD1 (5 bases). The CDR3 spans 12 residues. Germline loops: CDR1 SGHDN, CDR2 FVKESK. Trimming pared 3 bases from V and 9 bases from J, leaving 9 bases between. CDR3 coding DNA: TGTGCCAGCAGCCATACAGGTGGTGAGCAGTTCTTC. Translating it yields CASSHTGGEQFF.

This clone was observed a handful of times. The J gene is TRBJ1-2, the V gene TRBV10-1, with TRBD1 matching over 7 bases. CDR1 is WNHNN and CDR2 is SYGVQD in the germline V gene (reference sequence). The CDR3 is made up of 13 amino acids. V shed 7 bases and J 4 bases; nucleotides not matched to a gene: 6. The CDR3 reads CASIPDRVYGYTF. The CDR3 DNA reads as TGCGCCAGCATTCCAGACAGGGTCTATGGCTACACCTTC.

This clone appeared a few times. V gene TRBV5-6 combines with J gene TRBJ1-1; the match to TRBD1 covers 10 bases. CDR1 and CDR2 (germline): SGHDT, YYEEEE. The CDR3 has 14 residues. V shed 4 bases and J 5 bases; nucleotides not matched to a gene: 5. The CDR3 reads CASSAGTGVTEAFF. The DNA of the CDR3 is TGTGCCAGCAGCGCAGGGACAGGGGTTACTGAAGCTTTCTTT.

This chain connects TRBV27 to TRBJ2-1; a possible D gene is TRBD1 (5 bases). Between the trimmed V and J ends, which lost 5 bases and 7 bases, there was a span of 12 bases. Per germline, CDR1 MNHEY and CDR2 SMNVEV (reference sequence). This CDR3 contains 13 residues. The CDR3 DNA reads TGTGCCAGCAGTCCCCAGGGTTGGAATGAGCAGTTCTTC. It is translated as CASSPQGWNEQFF.

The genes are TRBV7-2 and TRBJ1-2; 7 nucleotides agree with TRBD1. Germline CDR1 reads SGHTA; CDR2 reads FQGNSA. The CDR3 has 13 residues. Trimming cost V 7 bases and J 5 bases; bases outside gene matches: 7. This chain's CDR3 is CASTKDRQYGYTF. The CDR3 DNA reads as TGTGCCAGCACCAAGGACAGGCAATATGGCTACACCTTC.

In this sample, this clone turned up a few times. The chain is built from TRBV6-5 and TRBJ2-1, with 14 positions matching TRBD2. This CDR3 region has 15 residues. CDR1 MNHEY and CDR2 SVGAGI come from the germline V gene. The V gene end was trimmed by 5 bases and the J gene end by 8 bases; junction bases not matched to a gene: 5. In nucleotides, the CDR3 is TGTGCCAGCAGTCGGGGACTAGCGGGGGTATATGAGCAGTTCTTC. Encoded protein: CASSRGLAGVYEQFF.

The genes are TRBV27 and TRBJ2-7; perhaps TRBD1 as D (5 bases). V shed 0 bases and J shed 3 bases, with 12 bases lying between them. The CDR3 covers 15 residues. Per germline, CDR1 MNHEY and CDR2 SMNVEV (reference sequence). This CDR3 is CASSLSTGHLYEQYF. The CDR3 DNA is TGTGCCAGCAGTTTATCTACCGGACATCTCTACGAGCAGTACTTC.

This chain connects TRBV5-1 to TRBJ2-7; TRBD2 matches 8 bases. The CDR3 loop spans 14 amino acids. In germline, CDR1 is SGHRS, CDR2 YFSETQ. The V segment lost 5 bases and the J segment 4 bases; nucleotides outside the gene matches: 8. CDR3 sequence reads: CASRFSAGEYEQYF. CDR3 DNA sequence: TGCGCCAGCAGATTCTCAGCGGGGGAATACGAGCAGTACTTC.

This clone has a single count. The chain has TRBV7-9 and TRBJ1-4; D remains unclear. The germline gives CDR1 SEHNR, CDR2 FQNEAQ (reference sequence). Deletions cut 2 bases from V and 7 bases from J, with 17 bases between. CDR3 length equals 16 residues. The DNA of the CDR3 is TGTGCCAGCAGCTTATCTATGAGGGCGGAGGGTGAAAAACTGTTTTTT. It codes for CASSLSMRAEGEKLFF.

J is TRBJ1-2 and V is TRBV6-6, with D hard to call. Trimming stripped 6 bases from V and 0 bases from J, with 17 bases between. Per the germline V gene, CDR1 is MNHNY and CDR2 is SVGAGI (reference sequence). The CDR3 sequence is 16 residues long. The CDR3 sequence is CASRPTLEVTNYGYTF. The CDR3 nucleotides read TGTGCCAGCAGGCCAACATTGGAGGTAACTAACTATGGCTACACCTTC.

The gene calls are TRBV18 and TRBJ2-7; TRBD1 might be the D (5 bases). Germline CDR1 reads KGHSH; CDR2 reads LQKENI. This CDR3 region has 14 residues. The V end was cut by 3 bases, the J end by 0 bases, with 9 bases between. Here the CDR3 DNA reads TGTGCCAGCTCACCCAGGGCCAGCTCCTACGAGCAGTACTTC. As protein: CASSPRASSYEQYF.

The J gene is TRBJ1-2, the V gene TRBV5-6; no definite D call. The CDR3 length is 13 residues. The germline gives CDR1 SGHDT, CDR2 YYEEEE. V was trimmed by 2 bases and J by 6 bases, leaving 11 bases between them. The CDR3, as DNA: TGTGCCAGCAGCTTAATTTCGGGAAATGGCTACACCTTC. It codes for CASSLISGNGYTF.